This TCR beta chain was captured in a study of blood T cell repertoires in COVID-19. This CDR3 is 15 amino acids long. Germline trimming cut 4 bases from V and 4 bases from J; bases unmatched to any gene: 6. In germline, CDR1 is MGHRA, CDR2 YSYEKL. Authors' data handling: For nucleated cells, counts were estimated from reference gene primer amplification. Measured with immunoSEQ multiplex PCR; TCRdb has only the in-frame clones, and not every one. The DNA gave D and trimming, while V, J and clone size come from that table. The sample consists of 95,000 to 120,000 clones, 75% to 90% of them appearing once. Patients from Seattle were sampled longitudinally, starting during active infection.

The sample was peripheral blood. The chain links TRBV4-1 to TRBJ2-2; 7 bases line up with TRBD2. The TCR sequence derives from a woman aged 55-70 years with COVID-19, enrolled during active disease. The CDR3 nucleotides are TGCGCCAGCAGCCGGGAGGGATTTACCACCGGGGAGCTGTTTTTT. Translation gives CASSREGFTTGELFF.